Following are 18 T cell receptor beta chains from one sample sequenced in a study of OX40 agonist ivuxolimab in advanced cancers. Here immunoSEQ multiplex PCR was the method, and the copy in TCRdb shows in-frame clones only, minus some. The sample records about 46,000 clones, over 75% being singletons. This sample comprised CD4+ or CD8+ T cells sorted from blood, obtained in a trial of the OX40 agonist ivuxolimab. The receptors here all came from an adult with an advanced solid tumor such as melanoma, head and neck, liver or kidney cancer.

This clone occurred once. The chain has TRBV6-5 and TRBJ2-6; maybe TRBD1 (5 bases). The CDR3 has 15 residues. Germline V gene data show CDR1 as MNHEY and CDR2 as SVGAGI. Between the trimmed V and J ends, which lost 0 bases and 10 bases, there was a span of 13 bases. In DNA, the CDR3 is TGTGCCAGCAGTTACTCGTCCCAGGGTAAAAACGTCCTGACTTTC. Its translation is CASSYSSQGKNVLTF.

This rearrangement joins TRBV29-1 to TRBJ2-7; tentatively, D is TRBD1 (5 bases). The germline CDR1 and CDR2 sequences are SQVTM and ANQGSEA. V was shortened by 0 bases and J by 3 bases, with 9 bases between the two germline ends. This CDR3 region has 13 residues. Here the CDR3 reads CSVEDRGSYEQYF. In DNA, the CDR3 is TGCAGCGTTGAAGATAGGGGTAGCTACGAGCAGTACTTC.

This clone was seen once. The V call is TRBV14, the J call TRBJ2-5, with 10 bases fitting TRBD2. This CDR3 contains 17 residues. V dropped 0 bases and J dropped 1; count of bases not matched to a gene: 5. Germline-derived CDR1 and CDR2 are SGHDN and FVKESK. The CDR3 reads CASSQDYGTSVQETQYF. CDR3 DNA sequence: TGTGCCAGCAGCCAAGACTACGGGACTAGCGTCCAAGAGACCCAGTACTTC.

This CDR3 is CASRSASGSLEQYF. The CDR3 DNA sequence: TGCGCCAGCAGAAGCGCTAGCGGGAGTTTAGAGCAGTACTTC. The chain couples TRBV5-1 to TRBJ2-7; 10 nucleotides align to TRBD2. The CDR3 runs 14 residues. The J segment lost 7 bases and the V segment lost 5 bases, leaving 9 bases of the junction unmatched. Germline CDR1 SGHRS, CDR2 YFSETQ.

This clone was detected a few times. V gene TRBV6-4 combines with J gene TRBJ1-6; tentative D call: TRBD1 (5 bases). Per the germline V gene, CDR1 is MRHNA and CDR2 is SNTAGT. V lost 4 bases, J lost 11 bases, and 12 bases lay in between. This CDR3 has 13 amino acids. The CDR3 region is CASSVGAGTPLHF. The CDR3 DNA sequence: TGTGCCAGCAGTGTCGGGGCGGGAACACCCCTCCACTTT.

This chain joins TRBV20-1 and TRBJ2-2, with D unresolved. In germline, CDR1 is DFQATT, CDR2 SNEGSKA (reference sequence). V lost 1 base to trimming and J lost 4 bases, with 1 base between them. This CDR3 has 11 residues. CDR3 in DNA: TGCAGTGCTAGAGGCACCGGGGAGCTGTTTTTT. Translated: CSARGTGELFF.

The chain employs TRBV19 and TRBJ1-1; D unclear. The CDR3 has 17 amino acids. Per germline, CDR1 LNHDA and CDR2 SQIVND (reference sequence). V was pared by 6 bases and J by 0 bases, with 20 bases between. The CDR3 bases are TGTGCCAGTAGCCAGAGCCATGGCTTGACAATGAACACTGAAGCTTTCTTT. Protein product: CASSQSHGLTMNTEAFF.

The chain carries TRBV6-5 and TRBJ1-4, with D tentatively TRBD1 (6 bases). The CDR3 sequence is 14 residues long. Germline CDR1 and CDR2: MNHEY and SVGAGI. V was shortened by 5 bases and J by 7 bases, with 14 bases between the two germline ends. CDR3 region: CASSLGQSSEKLFF. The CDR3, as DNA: TGTGCCAGCAGTCTCGGACAGTCAAGTGAAAAACTGTTTTTT.

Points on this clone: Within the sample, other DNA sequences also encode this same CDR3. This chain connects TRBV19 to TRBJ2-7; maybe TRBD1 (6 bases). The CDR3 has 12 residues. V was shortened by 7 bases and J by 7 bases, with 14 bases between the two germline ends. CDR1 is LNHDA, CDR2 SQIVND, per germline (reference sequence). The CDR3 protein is CASTHQGQEQYF. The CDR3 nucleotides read TGTGCCAGTACTCATCAAGGACAGGAGCAGTACTTC.

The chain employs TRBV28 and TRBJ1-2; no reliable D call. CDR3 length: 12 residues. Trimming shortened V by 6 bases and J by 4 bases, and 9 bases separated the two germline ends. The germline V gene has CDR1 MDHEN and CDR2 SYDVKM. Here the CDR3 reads CASSLTFYGYTF. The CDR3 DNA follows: TGTGCCAGCAGCTTAACTTTCTATGGCTACACCTTC.

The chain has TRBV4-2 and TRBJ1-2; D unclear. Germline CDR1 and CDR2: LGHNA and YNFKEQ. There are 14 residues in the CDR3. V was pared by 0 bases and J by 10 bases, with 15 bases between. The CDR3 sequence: CASSQEGAQKAYTF. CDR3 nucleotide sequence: TGTGCCAGCAGCCAAGAAGGTGCACAGAAGGCCTACACCTTC.

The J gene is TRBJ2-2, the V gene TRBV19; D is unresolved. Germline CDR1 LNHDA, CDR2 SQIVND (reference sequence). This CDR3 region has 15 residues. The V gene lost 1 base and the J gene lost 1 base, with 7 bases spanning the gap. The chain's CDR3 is CASSIGQMNTGELFF. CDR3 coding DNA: TGTGCCAGTAGTATAGGGCAGATGAACACCGGGGAGCTGTTTTTT.

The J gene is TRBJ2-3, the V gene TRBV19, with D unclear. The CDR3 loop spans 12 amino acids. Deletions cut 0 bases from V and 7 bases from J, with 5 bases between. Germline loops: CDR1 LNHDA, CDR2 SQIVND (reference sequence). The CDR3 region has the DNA TGTGCCAGTAGTATAGATCGCTATACGCAGTATTTT. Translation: CASSIDRYTQYF.

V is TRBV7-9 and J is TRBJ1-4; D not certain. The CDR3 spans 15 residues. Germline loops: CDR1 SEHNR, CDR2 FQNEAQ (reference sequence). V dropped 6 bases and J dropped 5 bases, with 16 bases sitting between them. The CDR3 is CASSFLDGLNEKLFF. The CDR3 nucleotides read TGTGCCAGCAGTTTCTTGGACGGACTAAATGAAAAACTGTTTTTT.

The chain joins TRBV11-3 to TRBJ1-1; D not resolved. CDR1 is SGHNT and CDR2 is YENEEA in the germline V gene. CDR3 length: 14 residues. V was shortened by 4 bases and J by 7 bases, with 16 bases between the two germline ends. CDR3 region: CASSSPRSSGEAFF. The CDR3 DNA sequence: TGTGCCAGCAGCTCTCCTCGTAGCTCCGGTGAAGCTTTCTTT.

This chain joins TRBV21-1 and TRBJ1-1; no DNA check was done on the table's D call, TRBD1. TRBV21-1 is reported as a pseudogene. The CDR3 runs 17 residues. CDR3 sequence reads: CASSKVLQGVRNTEAFF. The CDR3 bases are TGTGCCAGCAGCAAAGTCTTACAGGGAGTGCGGAACACTGAAGCTTTCTTT.

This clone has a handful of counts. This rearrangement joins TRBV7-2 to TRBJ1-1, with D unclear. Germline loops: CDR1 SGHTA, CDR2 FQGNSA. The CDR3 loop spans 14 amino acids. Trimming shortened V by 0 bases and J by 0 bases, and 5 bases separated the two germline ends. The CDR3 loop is CASSLASVNTEAFF. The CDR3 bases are TGTGCCAGCAGCTTAGCGTCAGTGAACACTGAAGCTTTCTTT.

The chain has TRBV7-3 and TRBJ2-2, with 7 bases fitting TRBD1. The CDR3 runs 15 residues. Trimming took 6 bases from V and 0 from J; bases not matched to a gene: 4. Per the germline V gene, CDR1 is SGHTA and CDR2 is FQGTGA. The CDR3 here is CASSPTGANTGELFF. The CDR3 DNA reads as TGTGCCAGCAGTCCCACAGGGGCGAACACCGGGGAGCTGTTTTTT.